The 4 T cell receptor beta chains listed next were all sequenced from one sample in a study of PD-1 blockade in classical Hodgkin lymphoma (TCRdb year 2020). Libraries were prepared through the immunoSEQ multiplex PCR assay. Held by TCRdb, this immuneACCESS table contains in-frame sequences only and omits some clones. Under half of the omission traces to an unresolved V gene where checked; the cause of the rest is unknown. This sample has tens of thousands of clones in its table, and about 90% of those were observed once. The ten largest clonotypes hold more than 11% of the sample. Read against the paper, the sample's time point label means: cycle 4 day 1 (C4D1), after more than 5 weeks of nivolumab. All trial patients had relapsed after autologous stem cell transplantation, with cohorts A, B and C differing in prior brentuximab vedotin exposure. The sequencing used peripheral blood mononuclear cells (PBMCs), collected before the fourth cycle of nivolumab. The source of these receptors is a human donor with classical Hodgkin lymphoma.

Here the CDR3 reads CASSPQGIGEAFF. The DNA of the CDR3 is TGTGCCAGCAGCCCGCAGGGGATTGGTGAAGCTTTCTTT. This sequence joins TRBV5-4 and TRBJ1-1; tentative D call: TRBD1 (6 bases). This CDR3 is built from 13 residues. Germline V CDR1 and CDR2: SGHNT, YYREEE (reference sequence). V was cut by 4 bases and J by 7 bases, with 14 bases left in between.

The rearrangement links TRBV9 to TRBJ2-1, with 8 bases that match TRBD2. After removal of 2 bases from V and 8 bases from J, the junction contained 6 bases not matched to a gene. The CDR3 contains 14 residues. Germline CDR1 reads SGDLS; CDR2 reads YYNGEE. Here the CDR3 DNA reads TGTGCCAGCAGCGTTAGCGGGGTGCAAGATGAGCAGTTCTTC. This encodes CASSVSGVQDEQFF.

The V call is TRBV27, the J call TRBJ2-7; perhaps TRBD2 as D (7 bases). V lost 2 bases, J lost 6 bases, and 11 bases lay in between. This CDR3 is 13 amino acids long. Germline CDR1 is MNHEY and CDR2 is SMNVEV (reference sequence). The CDR3 is CASSLERGGEQYF. The CDR3 DNA reads TGTGCCAGCAGTTTAGAGAGGGGGGGCGAGCAGTACTTC.

CDR3 sequence: CSASGDHEQYF. The CDR3 DNA is TGCAGTGCTTCAGGGGACCACGAGCAGTACTTC. The chain is built from TRBV20-1 and TRBJ2-7; tentative D call: TRBD1 (6 bases). The V and J ends lost 5 bases and 5 bases respectively, with 10 bases between them. The CDR3 has 11 residues. CDR1 is DFQATT and CDR2 is SNEGSKA in the germline V gene (reference sequence).